The following is a T cell receptor (beta chain) sequence with its context. It has no known antigen specificity. Base qualities were left out, and no much larger clone turns up one base away. This entry belongs to a study of cytomegalovirus exposure and HLA in healthy donors (dated by TCRdb to 2017 to 2019). Broadly, across the study: An earlier analysis of around 600 of the donors reported about 290 Gb of sequence data and 117 million unique TCR beta sequences from about 180 million T cells. An early release that covered several hundred HLA-typed donors contained approximately 300 gigabases of sequencing data and 65 million to 100 million unique TCR sequences. Of the roughly 400 genotyped donors, roughly 80% fell in the genetic ancestry cluster associated with self-reported Caucasian donors. The aim of the study was to test whether cataloging public T cell receptors could identify signatures of past pathogen exposure. The study profiled the T cell repertoires of under 850 subjects by immunosequencing and related them to cytomegalovirus serostatus. In addition to the first cohort of roughly 700 subjects, a separate validation cohort of 130 or so different subjects was used. The study combined high-throughput TCR immunosequencing, statistical association of individual TCRs with disease status, and machine learning to predict cytomegalovirus infection status. A later analysis re-analyzed previously published TCR beta repertoires from roughly 630 donors and added high-resolution HLA genotyping to study TCR occurrence patterns. The later analysis used no new phenotypic data to find candidate immune exposures, relying instead on TCR beta sequences and their occurrence across donors. To decide whether each TCR beta V gene segment behaved as functional or pseudogenic, an earlier analysis of some 570 of the donors relied on high-throughput TCR beta sequencing. Donor age, sex, ethnicity and CMV serostatus were compiled alongside the repertoire data. In a later genetic analysis, genome-wide SNP genotypes for about three fifths of the roughly 670 donors were used, and that subset was treated as a discovery cohort. Every repertoire in the discovery cohort had been generated on one and the same sequencing platform. Both class I and class II loci were covered by HLA typing, at four-digit resolution. Typing coverage varied by locus: about 620-630 donors for A, B, C, DRB1 and DQB1; approximately 500 for DQA1; approximately 570 for DPA1; approximately 490 for DPB1. Because of strong linkage in the cohort, five DR-DQ haplotypes were treated as single units for association and clustering. On average, around 230,000 unique TCR beta nucleotide sequences were sequenced per donor among some 420 genotyped donors of the cohort, with roughly a sixth of those sequences being non-productive.

Beyond this particular receptor, the publication reports: A total of 150 or so TCR beta chains were listed by the study as associated with cytomegalovirus. A few of the identified cytomegalovirus-associated TCR beta chains were confirmed in vitro to be specific for cytomegalovirus antigens. CMV serostatus was the only immune exposure information available for the cohort. When HLA alleles, especially DR and DQ, strongly co-occurred, TCR associations were difficult to assign to individual alleles. A cluster of highly shared sequence variants was judged likely to be a technical artifact of the sequencing pipeline. According to the authors, the approach could potentially be generalized to other disease states and immunological phenotypes. In a later analysis, most CMV-associated TCR beta chains were found to appear HLA-restricted, with HLA associations seemingly driven largely by CMV exposure. A later analysis reported that several top co-occurrence clusters appeared linked to parvovirus B19, influenza, CMV and Epstein-Barr virus. According to a later analysis, TCR association rates differed among HLA loci, with DRB1 alleles showing the most associated TCRs and HLA-C alleles showing the fewest. The earlier analysis of 450 to 700 of the donors excluded 15 to 20 rarely observed V segments, including chromosome 9 orphons, because counts were too low. A further reported finding was that TCR beta sequences accurately predicted the HLA-A and HLA-B alleles for most subjects in the first cohort. Only TCR beta chains were sequenced in this cohort, and the absence of alpha or paired-chain data limited detectable features. Most TCR sequences were seen in very few donors, while some public TCRs were found in many individuals. Compared with equally common non-associated chains, HLA-associated TCR beta chains in a later analysis were more clonally expanded and had lower generation probabilities. Compared with the 666-donor mean, donors in an Asian-associated ancestry cluster had fewer N-insertions in productive TCRs, according to a later genetic analysis. In a later genetic analysis, a missense DCLRE1C variant was associated with V-gene and J-gene trimming of TCR beta chains, and the association was replicated in an independent cohort. The classifier was reported to diagnose cytomegalovirus status with high specificity and sensitivity in both the original cohort and the validation cohort. At a false discovery rate of 0.05, a later analysis linked 15,000 to 20,000 TCR beta sequences to specific HLA alleles. Correlated functional status among segregating V segments might be attributable to linkage disequilibrium, but an unknown experimental factor could not be ruled out. Some IMGT-functional V segments, including TRBV6-2 and TRBV6-3, could not be distinguished by the 87-base-pair reads and were therefore excluded. Broadly in line with IMGT annotations, most TCR beta V segments showed up in productive rearrangements about 87% or about 30% of the time in an earlier analysis of some 590 of the donors. Roughly uniform sequencing depth across donors was assumed in presence/absence analyses, although this assumption may not hold. HLA typing was unavailable for some donors at each locus, so association tests used only the typed subset.

In total, 600 or so healthy bone marrow donors made up the cohort. At the time of sampling, every cohort member was nominally healthy, though immune exposures that went unrecorded were likely present. Of the approximately 700 cohort members, roughly 300 had positive CMV serostatus and 350 to 450 had negative CMV serostatus, and CMV serostatus was not recorded for the donor. A peripheral blood sample was provided by each donor, and peripheral blood mononuclear cells were used for TCR beta sequencing. Genomic DNA extraction from the blood cell samples was performed with the Qiagen DNeasy Blood Extraction Kit. CDR1 SNHLY and CDR2 FYNNEI are derived from the germline V gene. V loses 4 bases of germline sequence and J loses 3 bases, and the interval between the two ends is 12 bases. The CDR3, from cysteine to phenylalanine, totals 14 residues. Only the CDR3 DNA is retained, 42 bases long and in frame from the first base.

Library prep was done by the immunoSEQ multiplex PCR assay. The multiplex PCR relied on a mix of 60 forward primers for TCR Vbeta segments and 13 reverse primers for TCR Jbeta segments. The CDR3 region of rearranged TCR beta genes was amplified from genomic DNA with a multiplex PCR assay. The Illumina HiSeq System was used to sequence the amplified TCR beta libraries as 87-base-pair reads. The paper's processing steps were these. A later analysis tallied roughly 78 million unique TCR beta chains across the 600 to 700 repertoires, and 10 million to 11 million of those chains were shared by two or more donors. To remove PCR and sequencing errors, raw reads were error-corrected and collapsed into unique sequences using a nearest-neighbor algorithm that merged closely related sequences. To assign V, D and J gene segments, CDR3 sequences were aligned to IMGT reference sequences. For a sequence to be retained, at least a six-nucleotide match to both a V gene segment and a J gene segment was required. A rearrangement was called productive if the CDR3 had no stop codons and remained in frame with V and J, and every other rearrangement was called non-productive. CDR3 was defined according to IMGT convention as the region running from the second conserved V-encoded cysteine to the conserved J-encoded phenylalanine. The earlier analysis of about 590 of the donors excluded sequences that lacked an unambiguous match to a single V gene segment. In an earlier analysis of around 590 of the donors, a V segment was called functional when productive rearrangements were above 56.7%, and segregating when the standard deviation between donors exceeded 5%. To diagnose cytomegalovirus status from the catalog of TCR beta chain sequences, a statistical classification framework was built. A later analysis assigned V and J genes by comparing TCR nucleotide sequences with IMGT/GENE-DB human TR gene sequences. Using the TCRdist pipeline, a later analysis assigned CDR3 sequences along with most-parsimonious VDJ recombination scenarios. A later analysis defined each TCR beta chain by its CDR3 amino acid sequence plus V-gene family, and excluded reads lacking a unique V-gene family. A later analysis removed 592 highly shared, low-generation-probability nucleotide sequences to deal with suspected cross-contamination and a sequencing artifact. In a later analysis, a clonal expansion index was calculated for each public chain from normalized within-repertoire ranks of inferred template counts. Generation probabilities in a later analysis came from a VDJ recombination model fitted to out-of-frame rearrangements, and those results were checked against IGoR. A later analysis scored TCR-TCR, TCR-HLA and TCR-CMV co-occurrence with hypergeometric tests, applying a repertoire-size bias correction to TCR pairs. False discovery rates were estimated in a later analysis by permuting HLA or CMV assignments 20 times. In a later analysis, co-occurring TCRs were grouped with DBSCAN, and TCRdist sequence similarity was added when clustering was performed within HLA-allele-positive subsets. For co-occurrence clustering, repertoires with fewer than 30,000 or more than 120,000 public chains were excluded, along with four to six repertoires with anomalous nucleotide sharing. The table comes from immuneACCESS by way of TCRdb, which keeps in-frame sequences with V and J called. Part of the clones is missing from these tables; in studies checked, under half for an unresolved V gene and the rest for unknown reasons. The DNA was the basis for D and trimming; V, J and clone size are from that table. The sample contains about 68,000 clones, 81% of them found a single time. Jointly, the top ten make up about 6.8% of the sample.

This clonotype originated in a human donor in good health. Sequencing was performed on PBMCs. This receptor chain uses TRBV2 and TRBJ1-1; D gene: possibly TRBD1, on 5 matching bases. The DNA sequence reads TGTGCCAGCAGTGGAGATCGACAGTACACTGAAGCTTTCTTT. It translates to CASSGDRQYTEAFF.